This T cell receptor beta chain was sequenced in a study of T cell repertoires in cytomegalovirus infection. General observations from the study: Individuals carrying CMV plus the relevant HLA were identified by cumulative frequency of public TCR beta families.

CDR1 DFQATT and CDR2 SNEGSKA come from the germline V gene (reference sequence). The ends lost 5 bases at V and 7 bases at J; junction bases unmatched: 9. This CDR3 comprises 13 residues. TCRdb reprocessed the reads with MiXCR, giving one entry per CDR3 protein. Of 70,000 or so distinct CDR3 sequences listed, approximately 30% were seen once; the top ten hold 45% to 65%. Details on this clonotype: Its target is unknown.

The specimen comprised CD8+ T cells from cultured PBMCs, sampled from culture after CMV antigen stimulation. The chain combines TRBV20-1 with TRBJ1-1; 8 bases map to TRBD1. This sequence was found in a human donor in good health (CMV status not recorded). Some clones in this sample may be carry-over from other donors' samples. CDR3 protein: CSARLQGGIEAFF. CDR3 nucleotides: TGCAGTGCTCGATTACAGGGGGGTATTGAAGCTTTCTTT.